This T cell receptor beta chain was sequenced in a study of blood T cells in healthy people across ages. V was shortened by 6 bases and J by 5 bases, with 12 bases between the two germline ends. Per the germline V gene, CDR1 is SQVTM and CDR2 is ANQGSEA. This CDR3 contains 12 residues. This clonotype appeared a few times. For the second PCR, which ran for roughly 6 to 11 cycles, a sample-barcoded 5' primer and a J-beta primer mix were used. Tagging of each cDNA molecule was performed by a template-switch adaptor with 12 random nucleotides. TCRdb reanalysed the 5' RACE reads using MiXCR and keeps one entry per CDR3 protein. The data hold 1.5 million to 2 million distinct CDR3 sequences, with about 50% observed a single time.

The origin of this receptor is a woman in her thirties or forties in good health. This sequence joins TRBV29-1 and TRBJ2-3; D unclear. Sequenced input: blood. CDR3 nucleotides: TGCAGCGTCGCGCGAGGCGAAGATACGCAGTATTTT. This gives the protein CSVARGEDTQYF.